These T cell receptor beta chains were read from a single sample in a study of human T cells and chemical hapten exposure. From the RACE reads, TCRdb called clonotypes with MiXCR, one entry per CDR3 protein. The sample lists 89,000 or so distinct CDR3 sequences, 6% to 8.5% occurring once. The sample consisted of whole blood, taken in connection with sensitization to the hapten diphenylcyclopropenone (DPC). The receptors here all came from a woman in her thirties with alopecia areata. Some clones in this sample may be carry-over from other donors' samples. CDR3s include the opening cysteine and the closing phenylalanine or tryptophan. Part of the rows lack a size; the others show once, few, many or a class for expanded clones.

len	abundance	j_gene	v_gene	CDR3aa
14	NA	TRBJ1-2	TRBV27	CASSGTASPYGYTF
15	few	TRBJ1-6	TRBV14	CASSPLQGRNSPLHF
15	many	TRBJ2-5	TRBV27	CASSLRDRGQETQYF
18	many	TRBJ2-7	TRBV7-9	CASSVHPTSGGFSYEQYF
14	NA	TRBJ1-2	TRBV7-8	CASSEQDTPYGYTF
14	many	TRBJ1-4	TRBV6-5	CASRGLATNEKLFF
13	few	TRBJ1-2	TRBV5-4	CASSPGQTYGYTF
13	few	TRBJ2-7	TRBV27	CASRGTSTPEGYF
24	NA	TRBJ2-3	TRBV2	CASSRTNMPGLAGGPPRDTDTQYF
12	many	TRBJ1-1	TRBV11-2	CASSLGEREAFF
14	many	TRBJ2-7	TRBV27	CASSSGLDPYEQYF
14	few	TRBJ1-6	TRBV7-9	CASSWTGGNSPLHF
17	NA	TRBJ2-3	TRBV5-1	CASSPRGSSGGPDTQYF
17	many	TRBJ1-5	TRBV6-6	CASTYLQGGYGNQPQHF